What follows are 28 T cell receptor beta chains derived from one specimen sequenced in a study of beta chain features in type 1 diabetes. Study-level findings and limits: Researchers report that Type 1 diabetes patients had moderately but significantly shorter TCRB CDR3s across all four CD4+ subsets.

Isolated RNA was reverse transcribed in full, so expressed TCRB transcripts were sequenced. Clones were sequenced by immunoSEQ multiplex PCR, and TCRdb holds only the in-frame ones, with some missing. The sample has 680,000 or so clones, under 15% seen once. Their cognate antigens are unknown. The sequencing input was naive CD4+ T cells from blood. The receptor set was obtained from a man aged 18-30 years with type 1 diabetes.

The chain has TRBV5-1 and TRBJ1-1; 7 nucleotides align to TRBD1. CDR3 length equals 14 residues. Germline V gene sequence: CDR1 SGHRS, CDR2 YFSETQ. Losses at the gene ends were 4 bases for V and 0 bases for J; bases not matched to a gene: 3. CDR3 nucleotides: TGCGCCAGCAGCACACAGGGGATGAACACTGAAGCTTTCTTT. Its protein product is CASSTQGMNTEAFF.

This clone was seen a few times. This sequence joins TRBV7-2 and TRBJ2-3; 10 positions agree with TRBD2. The CDR3 is made up of 15 amino acids. Germline loops: CDR1 SGHTA, CDR2 FQGNSA. The trim removed 3 bases at V and 1 base at J, leaving 1 base unmatched. CDR3 nucleotides: TGTGCCAGCAGCTTCACTAGCGGGGGCACAGATACGCAGTATTTT. This sequence encodes CASSFTSGGTDTQYF.

This clone has just a few counts. The chain uses TRBV9 and TRBJ1-5, with D perhaps TRBD1 (5 bases). This CDR3 spans 14 amino acids. Trimming pared 0 bases from V and 6 bases from J, leaving 10 bases between. Looked up from germline, CDR1 is SGDLS and CDR2 is YYNGEE. The CDR3 is CASSVGGAAQPQHF. CDR3 DNA sequence: TGTGCCAGCAGCGTAGGAGGGGCAGCTCAGCCCCAGCATTTT.

The chain combines TRBV6-5 with TRBJ2-7, with TRBD1 as a possible D gene (6 bases). The germline gives CDR1 MNHEY, CDR2 SVGAGI. V was shortened by 6 bases and J by 2 bases, with 11 bases between the two germline ends. The CDR3 runs to 13 residues. The CDR3 DNA reads TGTGCCAGCAGAAGACAGGATACCTACGAGCAGTACTTC. This translates into CASRRQDTYEQYF.

This clone has only a few counts. The J gene is TRBJ1-6, the V gene TRBV4-1; TRBD1 is a possible D gene (5 bases). Looked up from germline, CDR1 is MGHRA and CDR2 is YSYEKL. The length of the CDR3 is 16 residues. With 2 bases removed from V and 5 bases from J, the gap between germline ends came to 13 bases. The CDR3 loop reads CASSQFPTGDNSPLHF. CDR3 sequence (DNA): TGCGCCAGCAGCCAATTTCCGACGGGGGATAATTCACCCCTCCACTTT.

This clone appeared a few times. The rearrangement uses TRBV30 and TRBJ1-1; 10 bases map to TRBD1. Germline-derived CDR1 and CDR2 are GTSNPN and SVGIG (reference sequence). The CDR3 totals 13 residues. V was clipped by 5 bases and J by 8 bases; unmatched bases: 8. Here the CDR3 DNA reads TGTGCCTGGGTGGACAGGGGGGGATTAGAAGCTTTCTTT. Translating gives CAWVDRGGLEAFF.

There are a few counts of this clone. The CDR3 nucleotides read TGTGCCAGCAGCTCGGAGGATGACAACGTCCTGACTTTC. Residues: CASSSEDDNVLTF. The gene calls are TRBV5-8 and TRBJ2-6, with a weak D call TRBD2 (5 bases). The CDR3 contains 13 residues. Per the germline V gene, CDR1 is SGHTS and CDR2 is YDEGEE. Trimming took 3 bases from V and 9 from J, leaving 10 bases between them.

This clone was detected only a few times. The sample holds other DNA sequences that translate to the same CDR3. The chain recombines TRBV9 with TRBJ1-5; D is unclear. This CDR3 comprises 15 residues. Germline V lookup: CDR1 SGDLS, CDR2 YYNGEE. V was cut by 0 bases and J by 0 bases, with 7 bases left in between. The CDR3 sequence: CASSVGVGSNQPQHF. The DNA for the CDR3 is TGTGCCAGCAGCGTAGGTGTTGGTAGCAATCAGCCCCAGCATTTT.

J is TRBJ2-6 and V is TRBV30; tentative D call: TRBD1 (6 bases). Deletions cut 4 bases from V and 0 bases from J, with 7 bases between. The CDR3 covers 14 residues. Germline V gene lookup returns CDR1 GTSNPN and CDR2 SVGIG (reference sequence). The CDR3 DNA reads as TGTGCCTGGACCAGGGGCTCTGGGGCCAACGTCCTGACTTTC. It specifies CAWTRGSGANVLTF. Looking up the rest from reference TRBV30 and TRBJ2-6 gives the full variable domain: SQTIHQWPATLVQPVGSPLSLECTVEGTSNPNLYWYRQAAGRGLQLLFYSVGIGQISSEVPQNLSASRPQDRQFILSSKKLLLSDSGFYLCAWTRGSGANVLTFGAGSRLTVL.

This chain uses TRBV9 with TRBJ2-7; D remains ambiguous. The CDR3 has 14 residues. Trimming took off 4 bases at V and 0 bases at J, with 11 bases between the two ends. Germline lookup yields CDR1 SGDLS and CDR2 YYNGEE. The CDR3 DNA follows: TGTGCCAGCAGCCCCAAAGGCAGCTCCTACGAGCAGTACTTC. It yields the protein CASSPKGSSYEQYF.

V gene TRBV15 combines with J gene TRBJ2-3; TRBD1 might be the D (6 bases). This CDR3 is built from 16 residues. V dropped 8 bases and J dropped 4 bases, with 22 bases sitting between them. The germline gives CDR1 LNHNV, CDR2 YYDKDF (reference sequence). The CDR3 DNA reads as TGTGCCACCGGGGGCGGGCGCGAAGGTTCGTCAGATACGCAGTATTTT. Amino acid sequence: CATGGGREGSSDTQYF.

This clone was seen a handful of times. This chain joins TRBV15 and TRBJ2-1; 8 nucleotides line up with TRBD1. The germline CDR1 and CDR2 sequences are LNHNV and YYDKDF (reference sequence). Unmatched junction bases numbered 6, after V lost 4 bases and J lost 7 bases. The CDR3 extends over 14 amino acids. CDR3 in DNA: TGTGCCACCAGCACGTGGACAGGGCCTAATGAGCAGTTCTTC. Translation gives CATSTWTGPNEQFF.

This chain uses TRBV30 with TRBJ2-7; TRBD1 agrees at 7 bases. CDR3 length equals 14 residues. J lost 2 bases, V lost 1 base, and 5 bases had no gene match. The germline V gene encodes CDR1 GTSNPN and CDR2 SVGIG (reference sequence). The CDR3 DNA sequence: TGTGCCTGGAGTGCACCGGGACAGACCTACGAGCAGTACTTC. As protein: CAWSAPGQTYEQYF.

A few counts support this clone. The chain has TRBV4-1 and TRBJ1-1; TRBD1 matches 8 bases. The V gene's germline CDR1 is MGHRA and CDR2 YSYEKL. The CDR3 is made up of 15 amino acids. J lost 4 bases, V lost 3 bases, and 7 bases had no gene match. CDR3 in DNA: TGCGCCAGCAGCCACCGACAGGGGATGGGCACTGAAGCTTTCTTT. It translates to CASSHRQGMGTEAFF.

This clone was found a few times. CDR3 region: CASSPRDEGWTQYF. CDR3 bases: TGTGCCAGCAGTCCCCGGGACGAGGGATGGACCCAGTACTTC. The genes are TRBV27 and TRBJ2-5; D is tentatively TRBD1 or TRBD2 (5 bases each). V was clipped by 5 bases and J by 7 bases, with 17 bases between them. CDR3 length: 14 residues. Germline V lookup: CDR1 MNHEY, CDR2 SMNVEV (reference sequence).

This chain connects TRBV13 to TRBJ2-1; no reliable D call. The CDR3 sequence is 12 residues long. Looked up from germline, CDR1 is PRHDT and CDR2 is FYEKMQ (reference sequence). V gave up 3 bases and J gave up 4 bases, with 4 bases separating them. The CDR3 loop reads CASSLWYNEQFF. For the CDR3, the DNA is TGTGCCAGCAGCTTGTGGTACAATGAGCAGTTCTTC. Using reference TRBV13 and TRBJ2-1 for the parts outside the CDR3, the full variable domain is AAGVIQSPRHLIKEKRETATLKCYPIPRHDTVYWYQQGPGQDPQFLISFYEKMQSDKGSIPDRFSAQQFSDYHSELNMSSLELGDSALYFCASSLWYNEQFFGPGTRLTVL.

In this sample, this clone turned up a few times. The chain couples TRBV6-5 to TRBJ1-1, with unresolved D. Germline CDR1 reads MNHEY; CDR2 reads SVGAGI. CDR3 length: 16 amino acids. The V end lost 0 bases, the J end lost 2 bases, and 13 bases lay between the germline ends. As DNA, the CDR3 is TGTGCCAGCAGTTACTCCCTCGGGCAGATCAACACTGAAGCTTTCTTT. This encodes CASSYSLGQINTEAFF.

The rearrangement uses TRBV7-9 and TRBJ1-4; D gene ambiguous. Germline V gene data show CDR1 as SEHNR and CDR2 as FQNEAQ (reference sequence). The CDR3 consists of 15 residues. Trimming removed 5 bases from V and 0 bases from J, with 10 bases in between. In DNA form, the CDR3 reads TGTGCCAGCAGCACGGGAGTTGCAACTAATGAAAAACTGTTTTTT. Its protein product is CASSTGVATNEKLFF.

The V gene is TRBV4-1, the J gene TRBJ1-5, with D perhaps matching TRBD1 (5 bases). V was cut by 0 bases and J by 1 base, with 10 bases left in between. CDR3 length equals 16 residues. CDR1 and CDR2 from the germline V gene are MGHRA and YSYEKL. This chain's CDR3 is CASSQEGGASNQPQHF. CDR3 DNA: TGCGCCAGCAGCCAAGAGGGCGGGGCGAGCAATCAGCCCCAGCATTTT.

This clone has more than one count but fewer than ten. This sequence joins TRBV5-1 and TRBJ2-7; possibly TRBD1 or TRBD2 for D (6 bases each). V lost 2 bases and J lost 5, with 20 bases in between. The length of the CDR3 is 16 residues. Germline values: CDR1 SGHRS, CDR2 YFSETQ. The CDR3 sequence is CASSFPPGAGEDEQYF. The CDR3, as DNA: TGCGCCAGCAGCTTCCCGCCGGGGGCAGGGGAGGACGAGCAGTACTTC.

This chain joins TRBV5-4 and TRBJ1-6; D is uncertain. Trimming left V 4 bases short and J 8 bases short, with 16 bases between. The CDR3 has 15 residues. CDR1 and CDR2 from the germline V gene are SGHNT and YYREEE (reference sequence). CDR3 DNA sequence: TGTGCCAGCAGCGCCTGGAACGGGAAAGATTCACCCCTCCACTTT. Its protein is CASSAWNGKDSPLHF.

This clone was counted only a few times. The chain joins TRBV5-1 to TRBJ2-3, with D perhaps matching TRBD1 (6 bases). The ends were cut back, 4 bases at V and 0 bases at J, with 9 bases in the middle. CDR3 length: 14 amino acids. Germline lookup yields CDR1 SGHRS and CDR2 YFSETQ. Here the CDR3 reads CASSPDRSTDTQYF. For the CDR3, the DNA is TGCGCCAGCAGCCCGGACAGAAGCACAGATACGCAGTATTTT.

The chain is built from TRBV21-1 and TRBJ2-5. TRBV21-1 corresponds to a pseudogene. The CDR3 consists of 11 residues. This chain's CDR3 is CASTTDETQYF. The CDR3 coding sequence is TGTGCCAGCACCACCGACGAGACCCAGTACTTC.

The chain has TRBV30 and TRBJ1-6, with 12 bases that match TRBD1. This CDR3 has 18 amino acids. V gave up 3 bases and J gave up 6 bases; unmatched junction bases: 12. Germline CDR1 reads GTSNPN; CDR2 reads SVGIG (reference sequence). CDR3 sequence reads: CAWRTGTGGNVGNSPLHF. The CDR3 DNA follows: TGTGCCTGGAGAACCGGGACAGGGGGCAATGTCGGTAATTCACCCCTCCACTTT. The full variable domain, completed using reference TRBV30 and TRBJ1-6, is SQTIHQWPATLVQPVGSPLSLECTVEGTSNPNLYWYRQAAGRGLQLLFYSVGIGQISSEVPQNLSASRPQDRQFILSSKKLLLSDSGFYLCAWRTGTGGNVGNSPLHFGNGTRLTVT.

V is TRBV18 and J is TRBJ2-4; 9 nucleotides agree with TRBD1. V was clipped by 5 bases and J by 2 bases; unmatched bases: 4. This CDR3 comprises 15 residues. From germline, CDR1 is KGHSH and CDR2 LQKENI. CDR3 coding DNA: TGTGCCAGCTCATCCGGGACAGGGACCAAAAACATTCAGTACTTC. It translates to CASSSGTGTKNIQYF. Full variable domain (missing parts from reference TRBV18 and TRBJ2-4): NAGVMQNPRHLVRRRGQEARLRCSPMKGHSHVYWYRQLPEEGLKFMVYLQKENIIDESGMPKERFSAEFPKEGPSILRIQQVVRGDSAAYFCASSSGTGTKNIQYFGAGTRLSVL.

This clone has just a few counts. V gene TRBV7-9 combines with J gene TRBJ1-4; perhaps TRBD1 as D (6 bases). The germline gives CDR1 SEHNR, CDR2 FQNEAQ (reference sequence). This CDR3 region has 14 residues. V was cut by 3 bases and J by 6 bases, with 11 bases left in between. CDR3 residues: CASSLQQGDEKLFF. The CDR3 DNA reads TGTGCCAGCAGCTTGCAACAGGGTGATGAAAAACTGTTTTTT.

This clone has just a few counts. The chain is built from TRBV11-2 and TRBJ2-3; 10 nucleotides align to TRBD2. The CDR3 runs to 15 residues. V lost 3 bases and J lost 3; bases outside the gene matches: 3. The germline V gene has CDR1 SGHAT and CDR2 FQNNGV. The CDR3 nucleotides read TGTGCCAGCAGCTTTAGCGGGGGGAGGACAGATACGCAGTATTTT. Translating it yields CASSFSGGRTDTQYF.

This clone was seen only a few times. The chain combines TRBV28 with TRBJ2-3; D ambiguous. The CDR3 spans 12 residues. Trimming left V 3 bases short and J 5 bases short, with 6 bases between. CDR1 is MDHEN, CDR2 SYDVKM, per germline. CDR3 in amino acids: CASSLDGDTQYF. For the CDR3, the DNA is TGTGCCAGCAGTTTGGACGGAGATACGCAGTATTTT.